These T cell receptor beta chains were read from a single sample in a study of beta chain features in type 1 diabetes. The table came from immunoSEQ multiplex PCR; TCRdb's copy has only in-frame clones and leaves some out. The sample shows fewer than 200,000 clones, about 7.3% of them seen only once. Sequenced material: central memory CD4+ T cells from blood. Every receptor here comes from a man between 18 and 35 years old in good health. The CDR3 runs from the conserved cysteine through the conserved F or W.

J: TRBJ2-1; V: TRBV28; CDR3: CASSWALDNEQFF
J: TRBJ2-1; V: TRBV10-3; CDR3: CAISESKLAGVVNEQFF
J: TRBJ1-2; V: TRBV28; CDR3: CASSLGLTMGYTF
J: TRBJ1-1; V: TRBV9; CDR3: CASSSPQQGNTEAFF
J: TRBJ1-4; V: TRBV5-1; CDR3: CASSPGQATTNEKLFF
J: TRBJ2-1; V: TRBV4-3; CDR3: CASSQDLGGTYNEQFF
J: TRBJ1-1; V: TRBV7-3; CDR3: CASSLQRMNTEAFF
J: TRBJ2-4; V: TRBV7-2; CDR3: CASSSSGRKNIQYF
J: TRBJ2-1; V: TRBV5-6; CDR3: CASSSPGGSSYNEQFF
J: TRBJ2-3; V: TRBV2; CDR3: CASRRLAGLTDTQYF
J: TRBJ1-4; V: TRBV9; CDR3: CASSVYGNEKLFF
J: TRBJ2-2; V: TRBV4-2; CDR3: CASSQDAGTGHTGELFF
J: TRBJ2-1; V: TRBV18; CDR3: CASSPGTGGYNEQFF
J: TRBJ2-3; V: TRBV18; CDR3: CASSPPLGGGFSSTDTQYF
J: TRBJ1-5; V: TRBV6-1; CDR3: CASNNPYQPQHF
J: TRBJ2-1; V: TRBV4-1; CDR3: CASSPGTGKAYNEQFF
J: TRBJ2-5; V: TRBV6-5; CDR3: CASSYGNRGTQYF
J: TRBJ1-2; V: TRBV25-1; CDR3: CASSVGDYMDGYTF
J: TRBJ2-1; V: TRBV5-4; CDR3: CASSRWGQDEQFF
J: TRBJ2-3; V: TRBV2; CDR3: CASKGTSATDTQYF
J: TRBJ1-1; V: TRBV7-9; CDR3: CASSSTGTNTEAFF
J: TRBJ2-5; V: TRBV7-2; CDR3: CASSLGGQGQETQYF
J: TRBJ1-6; V: TRBV6-6; CDR3: CASAENNSPLHF
J: TRBJ2-1; V: TRBV4-2; CDR3: CASSQGIGPTGLKYNEQFF
J: TRBJ2-1; V: TRBV7-2; CDR3: CASSLVNNEQFF
J: TRBJ1-6; V: TRBV6-1; CDR3: CASRTGWNSPLHF
J: TRBJ1-5; V: TRBV5-6; CDR3: CASSPGTGDNQPQHF
J: TRBJ2-5; V: TRBV7-7; CDR3: CATSGLGSGTQYF
J: TRBJ2-3; V: TRBV7-3; CDR3: CASSQIAGGLDTQYF
J: TRBJ1-2; V: TRBV9; CDR3: CASSLGTEDYGYTF
J: TRBJ1-5; V: TRBV2; CDR3: CASRGGQGVGQPQHF
J: TRBJ2-3; V: TRBV5-5; CDR3: CASSNRDRGITDTQYF
J: TRBJ2-1; V: TRBV9; CDR3: CASSVEGNEQFF
J: TRBJ2-5; V: TRBV20-1; CDR3: CSARLQETQYF
J: TRBJ2-1; V: TRBV9; CDR3: CASSGASGSTYNEQFF
J: TRBJ2-7; V: TRBV5-4; CDR3: CASSLGGTGALEQYF
J: TRBJ2-2; V: TRBV19; CDR3: CANPKGQGNTGELFF
J: TRBJ2-3; V: TRBV5-1; CDR3: CASSFNSDTQYF
J: TRBJ2-7; V: TRBV29-1; CDR3: CSAGQGWYEQYF
J: TRBJ1-1; V: TRBV28; CDR3: CASVLGGRGTEAFF
J: TRBJ1-5; V: TRBV19; CDR3: CASSATGSNQPQHF
J: TRBJ2-3; V: TRBV7-3; CDR3: CASSRGQGTDTQYF
J: TRBJ2-1; V: TRBV18; CDR3: CASSRDNEQFF
J: TRBJ2-1; V: TRBV20-1; CDR3: CSARDRREQFF
J: TRBJ1-1; V: TRBV28; CDR3: CASSLRDRQGAFF
J: TRBJ1-6; V: TRBV5-1; CDR3: CASSLGDTNNSPLHF
J: TRBJ1-2; V: TRBV28; CDR3: CASSFWDSYYGYTF
J: TRBJ2-7; V: TRBV4-3; CDR3: CASSHSSGVREQYF
J: TRBJ2-3; V: TRBV19; CDR3: CASKWQTSTDTQYF